The 10 T cell receptor beta chains reported below all come from one sample, sequenced in a study of metastatic and nonmetastatic thyroid tumors. TCRdb re-clonotyped the PCR reads through MiXCR. The table lists about 22,000 clones, 20% to 25% of them singletons. Treatment of any kind had been given to no patient before thyroid surgery. Input material: blood. The receptors derive from a male donor with papillary thyroid cancer or a benign thyroid nodule (not recorded which). Some clones in this sample may be carry-over from other donors' samples.

The sample holds a few counts of this clone. Mismatch with germline at one junction end may stem from a read error. This sequence joins TRBV28 and TRBJ2-7; D is unclear. The CDR3 runs to 11 residues. Germline lookup yields CDR1 MDHEN and CDR2 SYDVKM. In DNA form, the CDR3 reads TGTGACAGCAGTATCGGGTGGGATCAGTACTTC. Its protein is CDSSIGWDQYF.

The chain employs TRBV11-2 and TRBJ2-1; 9 bases line up with TRBD2. V shed 5 bases, J shed 0 bases, and the junction held 2 bases outside the gene matches. The CDR3 runs to 15 residues. Per germline, CDR1 SGHAT and CDR2 FQNNGV. The CDR3 reads CASSLTSGSYNEQFF. As DNA, the CDR3 is TGTGCCAGCAGCCTGACTAGCGGCTCCTACAATGAGCAGTTCTTC.

This rearrangement joins TRBV9 to TRBJ2-3; 8 nucleotides line up with TRBD1. The CDR3 contains 13 residues. Germline trimming cut 5 bases from V and 8 bases from J; bases unmatched to any gene: 7. The germline V gene encodes CDR1 SGDLS and CDR2 YYNGEE. This CDR3 reads CASSRTGTGTQYF. In DNA, the CDR3 is TGTGCCAGCAGTAGGACAGGGACCGGTACGCAGTATTTT.

The chain carries TRBV27 and TRBJ1-4; 8 bases match TRBD1. This CDR3 contains 15 residues. V trimming: 0 bases; J trimming: 7 bases; junction bases outside the gene matches: 4. Germline-derived CDR1 and CDR2 are MNHEY and SMNVEV (reference sequence). The CDR3 DNA sequence: TGTGCCAGCAGTTTATCCTGGACAGGGAGTGAAAAACTGTTTTTT. This translates into CASSLSWTGSEKLFF.

This clone was observed many times. The chain carries TRBV2 and TRBJ2-7; D gene ambiguous. With 8 bases removed from V and 3 bases from J, the gap between germline ends came to 11 bases. This CDR3 comprises 12 residues. CDR1 and CDR2 from the germline V gene are SNHLY and FYNNEI. CDR3 sequence: CASQARYYEQYF. The CDR3 nucleotides read TGTGCCAGCCAAGCCCGTTACTACGAGCAGTACTTC.

Only a few counts were recorded for this clone. The chain combines TRBV10-3 with TRBJ2-3; 10 nucleotides align to TRBD2. In germline, CDR1 is ENHRY, CDR2 SYGVKD. The CDR3 is 16 amino acids. The V segment lost 10 bases and the J segment 6 bases; nucleotides outside the gene matches: 16. CDR3 protein: CASSGTSVSRQDTQYF. The CDR3, as DNA: TGTGCCAGCTCCGGGACTAGCGTATCCCGCCAGGATACGCAGTATTTT.

The gene calls are TRBV20-1 and TRBJ1-5; 7 bases match TRBD1. CDR1 and CDR2 from the germline V gene are DFQATT and SNEGSKA (reference sequence). J lost 0 bases, V lost 0 bases, and 2 bases had no gene match. CDR3 length equals 15 residues. The CDR3 here is CSARDGTDSNQPQHF. The CDR3 bases are TGCAGTGCTAGAGATGGGACAGATAGCAATCAGCCCCAGCATTTT.

J is TRBJ2-1 and V is TRBV19; 9 bases are a match to TRBD2. This CDR3 spans 16 amino acids. The V segment lost 9 bases and the J segment 9 bases; nucleotides outside the gene matches: 18. CDR1 is LNHDA, CDR2 SQIVND, per germline (reference sequence). CDR3 in amino acids: CASQPRGLAGSGEQFF. CDR3 in DNA: TGTGCCAGCCAACCCCGGGGGCTAGCGGGATCGGGTGAGCAGTTCTTC.

This clone was seen ten or more times. V gene TRBV9 combines with J gene TRBJ1-1; 12 bases agree with TRBD1. This CDR3 is built from 15 residues. CDR1 and CDR2 (germline): SGDLS, YYNGEE. J gave up 4 bases and V 2 bases, and 3 bases lay outside the gene matches. The CDR3 DNA sequence: TGTGCCAGCAGCGTTGAGGGACAGGGGGCCACTGAAGCTTTCTTT. Its translation: CASSVEGQGATEAFF.

As regards this clone: A much larger clone differs by one base, so this may be a read error. This sample also contains other DNA sequences that code for the same CDR3. V and J are TRBV29-1 and TRBJ2-3; 10 bases are a match to TRBD2. Germline V CDR1 and CDR2: SQVTM, ANQGSEA. The CDR3 is made up of 14 amino acids. The CDR3 loop reads CSGQREGRTDTQYF. In DNA, the CDR3 is TGTAGCGGGCAGCGGGAGGGCCGCACAGATACGCAGTATTTT.